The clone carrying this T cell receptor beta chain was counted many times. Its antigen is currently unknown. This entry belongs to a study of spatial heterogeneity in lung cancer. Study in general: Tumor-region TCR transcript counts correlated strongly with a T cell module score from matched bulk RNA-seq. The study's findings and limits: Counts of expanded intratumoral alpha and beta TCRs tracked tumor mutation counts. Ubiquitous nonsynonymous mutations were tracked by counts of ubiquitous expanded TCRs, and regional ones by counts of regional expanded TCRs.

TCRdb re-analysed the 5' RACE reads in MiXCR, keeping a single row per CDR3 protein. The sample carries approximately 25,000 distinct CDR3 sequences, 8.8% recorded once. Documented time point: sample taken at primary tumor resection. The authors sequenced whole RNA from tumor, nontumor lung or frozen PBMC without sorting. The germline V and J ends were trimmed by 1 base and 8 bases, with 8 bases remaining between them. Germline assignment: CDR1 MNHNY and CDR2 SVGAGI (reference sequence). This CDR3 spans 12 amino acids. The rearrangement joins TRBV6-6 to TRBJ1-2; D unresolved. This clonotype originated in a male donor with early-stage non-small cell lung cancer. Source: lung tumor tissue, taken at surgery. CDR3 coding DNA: TGTGCCAGCAGTTACTTGAAGGACGGCTACACCTTC. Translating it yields CASSYLKDGYTF.